The 3 T cell receptor beta chains reported below all come from one sample, sequenced in a study of blood T cell repertoires in COVID-19. Measured with immunoSEQ multiplex PCR; TCRdb has only the in-frame clones, and not every one. This sample has 75,000 to 95,000 clones, with around 86% found just once. The material sequenced was peripheral blood. The source is a human donor in a cohort sampled during active COVID-19.

The chain has TRBV6-5 and TRBJ2-7; TRBD2 matches at 7 bases. Germline CDR1 reads MNHEY; CDR2 reads SVGAGI. V dropped 4 bases and J dropped 6; count of bases not matched to a gene: 15. The CDR3 has 16 residues. CDR3: CASSSLTSDTSLEQYF. DNA of the CDR3: TGTGCCAGCAGTTCCCTCACTAGCGATACCTCCCTCGAGCAGTACTTC.

This chain links TRBV5-1 with TRBJ2-7, with TRBD1 identical over 9 bases. The trim removed 2 bases at V and 2 bases at J, leaving 2 bases unmatched. This CDR3 has 14 amino acids. The germline gives CDR1 SGHRS, CDR2 YFSETQ. CDR3 region: CASSFGQGTYEQYF. In DNA form, the CDR3 reads TGCGCCAGCAGCTTCGGACAGGGGACCTACGAGCAGTACTTC.

This chain links TRBV3-1 (or the pseudogene TRBV3-2) with TRBJ2-1, with 13 bases lining up with TRBD2. The length of the CDR3 is 19 residues. V trimming: 3 bases; J trimming: 9 bases; junction bases outside the gene matches: 17. Germline CDR1 and CDR2: LGHDT and YNNKEL (reference sequence). The CDR3 here is CASSHWPTSGGSRLGEQFF. The CDR3 DNA follows: TGTGCCAGCAGCCATTGGCCGACTAGCGGGGGGTCAAGGTTAGGTGAGCAGTTCTTC.